The 5 T cell receptor beta chains in this list originate from one sample, sequenced in a study of cytomegalovirus exposure and HLA in healthy donors. PCR was performed using 60 Vbeta and 13 Jbeta primers. TCRdb's copy holds only in-frame clones and misses some; the assay was immunoSEQ multiplex PCR. The top ten clones hold 3.5% to 4% of a sample with fewer than 130,000 clones, about 59% of them seen once. The sample was PBMCs. The receptors were sampled from a man aged 30-40 years in good health and CMV-seropositive.

This clone has only a few counts. This chain connects TRBV5-1 to TRBJ2-2; a possible D gene is TRBD2 (6 bases). V lost 7 bases to trimming and J lost 6 bases, with 19 bases between them. Germline V gives CDR1 SGHRS, CDR2 YFSETQ. The CDR3 runs 15 residues. The CDR3: CASLGEAGLSGELFF. CDR3 nucleotide sequence: TGCGCCAGCCTTGGGGAGGCCGGATTATCCGGGGAGCTGTTTTTT. The full variable domain, rest sourced from reference TRBV5-1 and TRBJ2-2, is KAGVTQTPRYLIKTRGQQVTLSCSPISGHRSVSWYQQTPGQGLQFLFEYFSETQRNKGNFPGRFSGRQFSNSRSEMNVSTLELGDSALYLCASLGEAGLSGELFFGEGSRLTVL.

The chain employs TRBV10-3 and TRBJ2-1, with D perhaps TRBD1 (5 bases). Trimming took off 11 bases at V and 0 bases at J, with 14 bases between the two ends. The CDR3 sequence is 14 residues long. Germline lookup yields CDR1 ENHRY and CDR2 SYGVKD. The CDR3 loop reads CASQGTISYNEQFF. In nucleotides, the CDR3 is TGTGCCTCGCAGGGTACGATCTCCTACAATGAGCAGTTCTTC.

CDR3 DNA: TGTGCCACCCTACCCAGGGGCGAGGGGAACACCATATATTTT. Its protein is CATLPRGEGNTIYF. The rearrangement uses TRBV19 and TRBJ1-3; TRBD1 might be the D (6 bases). The CDR3 contains 14 residues. Germline loops: CDR1 LNHDA, CDR2 SQIVND (reference sequence). Trimming cost V 10 bases and J 7 bases, with 20 bases left between them.

The chain uses TRBV7-9 and TRBJ2-1; 12 bases are shared with TRBD2. This CDR3 has 19 amino acids. The V and J ends lost 5 bases and 1 base, in that order; junction bases with no gene match: 12. Germline lookup yields CDR1 SEHNR and CDR2 FQNEAQ (reference sequence). CDR3 loop: CASSPTASGGARSYNEQFF. As DNA, the CDR3 is TGTGCCAGCAGCCCTACGGCTAGCGGGGGGGCCAGGTCCTACAATGAGCAGTTCTTC.

The chain uses TRBV7-8 and TRBJ2-6; D is unresolved. This CDR3 is built from 18 residues. CDR1 is SGHVS and CDR2 is FQNEAQ in the germline V gene. V lost 7 bases and J 0 bases, leaving 19 bases between the germline ends. CDR3 sequence: CASTKQRLWPSGANVLTF. The CDR3 nucleotides read TGTGCCAGCACCAAACAACGACTTTGGCCCTCTGGGGCCAACGTCCTGACTTTC.